What follows is one TCR beta chain and its context. Antigen unknown. These data originate in a study of T cell responses to AZD1222 COVID-19 vaccine. CDR3 size: 17 residues. Assay used: immunoSEQ multiplex PCR; TCRdb lists only in-frame clones, some missing. The sample contains approximately 140,000 clones, approximately 90% of which appear only once. Study-level points and caveats: Mapped onto spike, vaccine-associated CD4 TCRs spanned it and were dominant at 160-218 and 743-854.

The sequence derives from an adult who received the AZD1222 COVID-19 vaccine. This chain uses TRBV21-1 with TRBJ1-2. TRBV21-1 corresponds to a pseudogene. Material: peripheral blood, obtained 28 days after the second AZD1222 dose. DNA for the CDR3: TGTGCCAGCAGCAAAGCGCTAGATTACGCGACCTTCTATGGCTACACCTTC. This translates into CASSKALDYATFYGYTF.